This TCR beta chain emerged from a study of spatial heterogeneity in lung cancer. About the research overall: Alpha-chain sequences were consistently detected in smaller numbers than beta-chain sequences. Every unique TCR and UMI combination, on average, appeared more than ten times in raw reads.

The CDR3 has 16 amino acids. Per the germline V gene, CDR1 is LNHDA and CDR2 is SQIVND (reference sequence). V gave up 5 bases and J gave up 2 bases, with 16 bases separating them. Time point specified: sample taken at primary tumor resection. Sequencing of whole RNA from tumor, nontumor lung or frozen PBMC involved no sorting. Individual TCR cDNA molecules each bore their own unique molecular identifier. TCRdb used MiXCR to reprocess the 5' RACE reads, holding one entry per CDR3 protein. This table holds around 45,000 distinct CDR3 sequences, 12% found once. Specimen: PBMCs, collected at surgery. This clonotype was obtained from a female donor with early-stage non-small cell lung cancer. The gene calls are TRBV19 and TRBJ1-5; weak D call: TRBD1 (5 bases). In DNA, the CDR3 is TGTGCCAGTAGTGAACCGGGGGAGTGGGGCAATCAGCCCCAGCATTTT. As protein: CASSEPGEWGNQPQHF.